Presented here are 21 T cell receptor beta chains from one specimen sequenced in a study of regulatory T cells in long-lasting Graves disease. Time point: newly diagnosed GD, antithyroid drugs for less than 3 months. The TCR library used RNA extracted from PBMCs. Building of the TCR beta libraries involved iRepertoire HTBI primers and Arm-PCR of CDR3 regions. One entry per CDR3 protein, called by TCRdb with MiXCR from the multiplex PCR reads. The sample consists of more than 450,000 distinct CDR3 sequences, 16% of them appearing once. The same sample was also studied in work on T cells in Graves' hyperthyroidism and ophthalmopathy.

This specimen was peripheral blood mononuclear cells (PBMCs), taken at new diagnosis, from a patient treated with antithyroid drugs. The receptors shown here come from a man in his forties with Graves disease.

The rearrangement joins TRBV7-9 to TRBJ2-4; D is ambiguous. The CDR3 totals 15 residues. Trimming pared 5 bases from V and 1 base from J, leaving 12 bases between. Germline V lookup: CDR1 SEHNR, CDR2 FQNEAQ (reference sequence). In DNA, the CDR3 is TGTGCCAGCAGCCCCGCTGTGGGGGCCAAAAACATTCAGTACTTC. Protein product: CASSPAVGAKNIQYF.

This clonotype is a singleton in its sample. V usage is TRBV29-1 and J usage is TRBJ2-7, with 7 bases aligning to TRBD1. The CDR3 extends over 12 amino acids. The V gene end was trimmed by 6 bases and the J gene end by 2 bases; junction bases not matched to a gene: 4. Germline assignment: CDR1 SQVTM and CDR2 ANQGSEA. CDR3 in amino acids: CSVRDSTYEQYF. CDR3 coding DNA: TGCAGCGTCCGGGACAGTACCTACGAGCAGTACTTC.

At least ten counts were recorded for this clonotype. The rearrangement joins TRBV9 to TRBJ1-1, with 8 bases aligning to TRBD1. The CDR3 sequence is 16 residues long. Germline lookup yields CDR1 SGDLS and CDR2 YYNGEE. V gave up 4 bases and J gave up 2 bases; unmatched junction bases: 10. CDR3 in amino acids: CASSFTGGRGNTEAFF. The CDR3 bases are TGTGCCAGCAGCTTTACAGGGGGAAGGGGAAACACTGAAGCTTTCTTT.

This clonotype was counted many times. This chain connects TRBV2 to TRBJ2-1, with 7 bases that match TRBD2. The trim removed 3 bases at V and 0 bases at J, leaving 2 bases unmatched. From germline, CDR1 is SNHLY and CDR2 FYNNEI. This CDR3 is built from 15 residues. CDR3 protein: CASSDSGHSYNEQFF. The CDR3 bases are TGTGCCAGCAGTGATAGCGGGCACTCCTACAATGAGCAGTTCTTC.

This clonotype was seen repeatedly, ten times or more. The V call is TRBV11-2, the J call TRBJ2-1, with 7 bases aligning to TRBD2. Germline V gene data show CDR1 as SGHAT and CDR2 as FQNNGV. V gave up 2 bases and J gave up 5 bases; unmatched junction bases: 6. This CDR3 comprises 15 residues. CDR3 sequence reads: CASSLLIRGDNEQFF. CDR3 DNA sequence: TGTGCCAGCAGCTTATTGATTCGGGGGGACAATGAGCAGTTCTTC.

The genes are TRBV4-2 and TRBJ2-7; 9 bases fit TRBD2. The CDR3 is 16 residues long. The J segment lost 7 bases and the V segment lost 1 base, leaving 11 bases of the junction unmatched. Germline CDR1 reads LGHNA; CDR2 reads YNFKEQ. The CDR3 region is CASSQGAAGGGGEQYF. In DNA, the CDR3 is TGTGCCAGCAGCCAAGGGGCAGCGGGGGGAGGAGGAGAGCAGTACTTC.

This clonotype came up a few times. This sequence joins TRBV5-1 and TRBJ2-1; 11 bases align to TRBD2. Germline V gives CDR1 SGHRS, CDR2 YFSETQ. Germline trimming cut 4 bases from V and 7 bases from J; bases unmatched to any gene: 4. The CDR3 loop spans 14 amino acids. The CDR3 DNA is TGCGCCAGCAGCACGGGACTAGCGGTGAATGAGCAGTTCTTC. Translating gives CASSTGLAVNEQFF.

The chain joins TRBV11-2 to TRBJ2-7; 10 nucleotides match TRBD2. The length of the CDR3 is 18 residues. V dropped 1 base and J dropped 3; count of bases not matched to a gene: 12. CDR1 is SGHAT, CDR2 FQNNGV, per germline. CDR3 sequence (DNA): TGTGCCAGCAGCTTAGTAGTTCTAGCTAGCGGGGGAAACTACGAGCAGTACTTC. Its protein product is CASSLVVLASGGNYEQYF. Full variable domain (outside the CDR3, taken from reference TRBV11-2 and TRBJ2-7): EAGVAQSPRYKIIEKRQSVAFWCNPISGHATLYWYQQILGQGPKLLIQFQNNGVVDDSQLPKDRFSAERLKGVDSTLKIQPAKLEDSAVYLCASSLVVLASGGNYEQYFGPGTRLTVT.

This clonotype was counted at least ten times. The chain combines TRBV28 with TRBJ2-5, with 14 bases that match TRBD2. This CDR3 has 15 amino acids. The germline V gene encodes CDR1 MDHEN and CDR2 SYDVKM. Trimming cost V 6 bases and J 7 bases; bases outside gene matches: 7. This chain's CDR3 is CASSPGTSGSGTQYF. The CDR3 bases are TGTGCCAGCAGCCCCGGGACTAGCGGGAGCGGGACCCAGTACTTC.

CDR3 coding DNA: TGCAGCGTTGAACACGGTACGCAGTATTTT. It specifies CSVEHGTQYF. The V gene is TRBV29-1, the J gene TRBJ2-3; D gene unclear. CDR3 length equals 10 residues. Germline V gene sequence: CDR1 SQVTM, CDR2 ANQGSEA. The germline V and J ends were trimmed by 2 bases and 8 bases, with 5 bases remaining between them.

Details on this clonotype: This likely stems from a read error, as it lies one base from a far larger clone. V is TRBV11-2 and J is TRBJ2-1, with 9 bases aligning to TRBD1. CDR3 length equals 16 residues. Germline V lookup: CDR1 SGHAT, CDR2 FQNNGV. The V and J ends lost 5 bases and 12 bases, in that order; junction bases with no gene match: 17. The CDR3 DNA reads as TGTGCCAGCAGCCCGACCTTGGACAGGGGAGAATATGGGCAGTTCTTC. Translating gives CASSPTLDRGEYGQFF.

This clonotype was seen a few times. This chain links TRBV15 with TRBJ2-5; TRBD2 matches 11 bases. The V gene end was trimmed by 1 base and the J gene end by 5 bases; junction bases not matched to a gene: 6. The V gene's germline CDR1 is LNHNV and CDR2 YYDKDF (reference sequence). The CDR3 has 16 amino acids. The CDR3 loop is CATSRGSGREGETQYF. The CDR3 DNA reads as TGTGCCACCAGCAGAGGTAGCGGGAGGGAGGGGGAGACCCAGTACTTC.

As regards this clonotype: Just one base apart from a much larger clone, this may be a read error. The chain has TRBV11-2 and TRBJ2-5; TRBD2 might be the D (5 bases). Germline V lookup: CDR1 SGHAT, CDR2 FQNNGV. This CDR3 contains 13 residues. CDR3 bases: TGTGCCGGCAGCCGACGGAGCGGAGAGACCCAGTACTTC. Amino acid sequence: CAGSRRSGETQYF.

The genes are TRBV20-1 and TRBJ2-1, with TRBD2 identical over 7 bases. CDR1 is DFQATT and CDR2 is SNEGSKA in the germline V gene (reference sequence). CDR3 length: 15 amino acids. The ends lost 1 base at V and 3 bases at J; junction bases unmatched: 6. The CDR3 sequence: CSARASGDIYNEQFF. The CDR3 DNA sequence: TGCAGTGCTAGAGCTAGCGGAGATATCTACAATGAGCAGTTCTTC.

This clonotype was found a few times. The chain is built from TRBV24-1 and TRBJ2-5; tentative D call: TRBD1 (5 bases). The CDR3 is made up of 17 amino acids. Germline values: CDR1 KGHDR, CDR2 SFDVKD. Trimming left V 0 bases short and J 4 bases short, with 17 bases between. The CDR3 loop reads CATSDLQGAYGRETQYF. The CDR3 DNA sequence: TGTGCCACCAGTGATTTGCAGGGTGCGTACGGCAGAGAGACCCAGTACTTC.

In this sample, this clonotype turned up many times. An end of the junction does not agree with germline; a read error may underlie this. The V and J genes are TRBV11-2 and TRBJ2-5; 8 positions match TRBD1. This CDR3 has 13 amino acids. From germline, CDR1 is SGHAT and CDR2 FQNNGV. The CDR3 nucleotides read TGTGCCAGCAGCTCTCAAAGGACAGGGTCGAAGTTCTTC. It encodes CASSSQRTGSKFF.

V usage is TRBV6-2 or TRBV6-3 and J usage is TRBJ2-2; a weak D match, TRBD1 (5 bases). Germline CDR1 is MNHEY and CDR2 is SVGEGT. The CDR3 sequence is 16 residues long. Trimming removed 0 bases from V and 1 base from J, with 9 bases in between. The CDR3 DNA is TGTGCCAGCAGTTACTCGAGCAGGGTGAACACCGGGGAGCTGTTTTTT. Amino acids: CASSYSSRVNTGELFF.

This clonotype was seen only a few times. The chain uses TRBV10-3 and TRBJ2-1; unclear D gene. The germline V gene has CDR1 ENHRY and CDR2 SYGVKD. This CDR3 comprises 17 residues. The V gene lost 6 bases and the J gene lost 0 bases, with 18 bases spanning the gap. The CDR3 region has the DNA TGTGCCATCAGCCAATCCAACGGACCGAGCTCCTACAATGAGCAGTTCTTC. This codes for CAISQSNGPSSYNEQFF.

This clonotype was seen repeatedly, ten times or more. The V call is TRBV20-1, the J call TRBJ2-3, with TRBD2 identical over 8 bases. The CDR3 consists of 18 residues. In germline, CDR1 is DFQATT, CDR2 SNEGSKA (reference sequence). Germline trimming cut 0 bases from V and 0 bases from J; bases unmatched to any gene: 11. The CDR3 coding sequence is TGCAGTGCTAGAGATGGGGGCAGCGGGAGACCCAGCACAGATACGCAGTATTTT. Amino acids: CSARDGGSGRPSTDTQYF.

There are many counts of this clonotype. This chain uses TRBV2 with TRBJ2-4; 9 bases align to TRBD2. The V segment lost 1 base and the J segment 4 bases; nucleotides outside the gene matches: 8. The germline V gene encodes CDR1 SNHLY and CDR2 FYNNEI. The CDR3 contains 17 residues. This chain's CDR3 is CASSEGVGSGRKNIQYF. The CDR3 region has the DNA TGTGCCAGCAGTGAAGGAGTAGGTAGCGGGAGAAAAAACATTCAGTACTTC.

There are many counts of this clonotype. V gene TRBV6-1 combines with J gene TRBJ1-4; D call uncertain. The CDR3 covers 13 residues. CDR1 and CDR2 from the germline V gene are MNHNS and SASEGT. V shed 5 bases and J shed 5 bases, with 9 bases lying between them. The CDR3 loop is CASSLTVNEKLFF. DNA of the CDR3: TGTGCCAGCAGTCTTACAGTGAATGAAAAACTGTTTTTT.